The clone carrying this TCR beta chain was picked up one time. This entry belongs to a study of blood T cell repertoires in COVID-19. The overall study: Sites across the United States, Italy and Spain contributed samples from acute and convalescent COVID-19.

As handled by the study authors: Amplification of reference gene primers was used by the study to estimate nucleated cell counts. The table came from immunoSEQ multiplex PCR; TCRdb's copy has only in-frame clones and leaves some out. That table is the source of V, J and clone size, and D and trimming were worked out from the DNA. The sample includes about 180,000 clones, 70% to 90% of them seen just once. Seattle researchers signed up patients amid active infection and tracked them longitudinally. The sequencing input was peripheral blood. The clonotype comes from a person aged 65-85 years with COVID-19, enrolled during active disease.

CDR3 residues: CASSFSGETQYF. In DNA form, the CDR3 reads TGTGCCAGTAGCTTTTCGGGGGAGACCCAGTACTTC. The chain employs TRBV9 and TRBJ2-5, with D maybe TRBD2 (5 bases). Germline V CDR1 and CDR2: SGDLS, YYNGEE. Trimming took 8 bases from V and 5 from J, leaving 13 bases between them. The CDR3 extends over 12 amino acids.